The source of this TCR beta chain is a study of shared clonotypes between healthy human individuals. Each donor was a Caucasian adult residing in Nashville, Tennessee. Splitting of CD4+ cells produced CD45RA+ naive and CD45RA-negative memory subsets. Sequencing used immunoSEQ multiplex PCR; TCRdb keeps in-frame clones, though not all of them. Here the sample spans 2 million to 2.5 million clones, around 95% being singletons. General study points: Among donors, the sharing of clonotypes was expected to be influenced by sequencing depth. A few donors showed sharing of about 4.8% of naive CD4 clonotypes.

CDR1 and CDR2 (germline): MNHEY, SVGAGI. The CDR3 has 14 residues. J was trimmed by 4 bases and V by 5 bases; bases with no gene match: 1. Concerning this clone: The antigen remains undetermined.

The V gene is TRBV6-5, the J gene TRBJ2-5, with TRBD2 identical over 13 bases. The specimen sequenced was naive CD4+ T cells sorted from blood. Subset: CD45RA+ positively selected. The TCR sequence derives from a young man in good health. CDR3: CASSRTSGRETQYF. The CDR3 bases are TGTGCCAGCAGTCGGACTAGCGGGAGAGAGACCCAGTACTTC.